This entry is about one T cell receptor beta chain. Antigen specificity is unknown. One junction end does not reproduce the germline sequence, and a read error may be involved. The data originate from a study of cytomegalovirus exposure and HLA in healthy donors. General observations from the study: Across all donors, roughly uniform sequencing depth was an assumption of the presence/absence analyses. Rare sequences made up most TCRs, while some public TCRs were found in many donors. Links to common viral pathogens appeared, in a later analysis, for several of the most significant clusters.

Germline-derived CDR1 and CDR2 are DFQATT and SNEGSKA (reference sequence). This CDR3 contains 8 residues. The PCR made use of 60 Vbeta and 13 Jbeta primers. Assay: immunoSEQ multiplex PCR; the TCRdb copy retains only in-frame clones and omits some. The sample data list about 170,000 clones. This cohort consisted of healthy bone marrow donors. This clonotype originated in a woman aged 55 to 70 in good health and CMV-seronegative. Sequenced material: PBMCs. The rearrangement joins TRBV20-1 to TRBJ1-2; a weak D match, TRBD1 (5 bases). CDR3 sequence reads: CSARDTSF. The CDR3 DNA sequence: TGCAGTGCTAGGGACACCTCTTTC.